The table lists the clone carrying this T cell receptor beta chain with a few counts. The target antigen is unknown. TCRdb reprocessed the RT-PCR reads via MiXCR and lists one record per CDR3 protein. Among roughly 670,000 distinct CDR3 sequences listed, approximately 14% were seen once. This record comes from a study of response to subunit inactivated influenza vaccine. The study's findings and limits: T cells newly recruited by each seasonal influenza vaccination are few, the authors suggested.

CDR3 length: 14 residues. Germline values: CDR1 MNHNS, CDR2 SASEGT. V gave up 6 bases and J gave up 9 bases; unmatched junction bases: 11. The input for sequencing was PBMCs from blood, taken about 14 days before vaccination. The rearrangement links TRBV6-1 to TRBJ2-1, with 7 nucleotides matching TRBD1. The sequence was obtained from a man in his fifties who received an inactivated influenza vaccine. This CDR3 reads CASSRDSGFAEQFF. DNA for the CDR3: TGTGCCAGCAGCCGGGACAGTGGTTTTGCTGAGCAGTTCTTC.